This T cell receptor beta chain emerged from a study of blood T cells in healthy people across ages (dated by TCRdb to between 2014 and 2017). Notes on the research overall: In model experiments, template switching captured about one uniquely barcoded TCR beta cDNA molecule for every two T cells. Age-related changes in TCR beta repertoire diversity were measured in the study by deep sequencing normalized with unique cDNA molecular identifiers. The donors were divided into four age groups: young (average roughly 17 years), middle-aged (approximately 42), aged (approximately 64) and long-lived (approximately 74). To avoid experimental bias, donors of different ages were randomly spread across the sequencing lanes. The study analyzed two additional independent replicas of 1 million unique cDNA reads from the same blood draw for two donors, one aged 18 to 30 and one aged 80 or older.

The library relied on 5' RACE. TCRdb records Illumina HiSeq 2500 as the sequencer. A second PCR of roughly 7 to 11 cycles was performed with a sample-barcoded 5' primer and a J-beta primer mix. A unique molecular identifier was introduced onto each TCR beta cDNA molecule by a template-switch 5' adaptor carrying 12 random nucleotides. Each sample yielded at least 2.5 million CDR3-containing paired-end reads. First-strand cDNA synthesis was performed from all RNA using the Mint cDNA synthesis kit, with priming by a TRBC-specific oligonucleotide. After uracil-DNA glycosylase treatment, a first 18-cycle PCR used universal primers M1SS and BC2_uni_R on all cDNA. In the authors' own workflow: Each sample was normalized by randomly selecting 1 million high-quality reads, each carrying a distinct molecular identifier. Reads sharing molecular identifiers were discarded rather than binned into consensus sequences. MiTCR, set to a Q25 quality threshold and the strictest error-elimination algorithm, was used for CDR3 identification, clonotype clustering and error correction. Lower-bound total TCR beta diversity was estimated with a nonparametric unseen species model using Euler transformation. TCRdb applied fastp at Q25 and MiXCR to the public reads, then kept only in-frame beta chains. Each CDR3 protein gets just one entry, which takes the most common genes and DNA from the rows behind it. None of the V and J calls come from the authors' own analysis; TCRdb made them. For this sample there are roughly 680,000 distinct CDR3 sequences; over 40% appear just once. In total, the top ten clones hold around an eighth of the sample.

The roughly 39 donors, aged about 6 to 95 years, were systemically healthy Caucasian individuals from Russia. Roughly 9 milliliters of peripheral blood were drawn from each donor into EDTA-treated Vacutainer tubes. PBMCs were isolated by Ficoll-Paque density-gradient centrifugation, with at least 6 million obtained per sample. Total RNA, at least 6 micrograms per sample, was extracted from PBMCs with Trizol reagent. Naive CD45RAhigh/CD27high T cell percentages were measured by flow cytometry on a PBMC aliquot from every donor. A note on this clonotype: Its antigen remains unidentified. A much more abundant neighbour one base away suggests this may be a read error.

CDR1 and CDR2, looked up from the germline V gene, are SGHTA and FQGNSA. Measured from the cysteine to the phenylalanine, the CDR3 is 13 residues long. Solely the CDR3 DNA is kept, with 39 bases framed from the first base. V and J are truncated by 5 bases and 6 bases respectively, leaving an intervening sequence of 11 bases. The investigation overall reported the following: Donor CMV infection status was unknown, potentially confounding age-related changes in expanded clonotypes. Conclusive comparison of naive and antigen-experienced compartments was prevented by the profiling of bulk unsorted PBMCs. Observed TCR beta diversity per million T cells fell roughly linearly with age, and a significant reduction was already apparent by age approximately 41. The percentage of naive T cells measured by flow cytometry correlated strongly with observed TCR beta diversity. The long-lived group showed more naive CD4+ T cells, fewer expanded clones and increased TCR diversity than the aged group, suggesting age selection. Total diversity estimates from one million sequenced T cells were considered lower bounds and underestimates.

The TCR was taken from a woman aged 80 or over in good health. Sample: blood. The rearrangement joined TRBV7-2 to TRBJ2-1; no D gene is confidently identified. The encoded CDR3 is CASSPLGCNEQFF. The nucleotide sequence reads TGTGCCAGCAGCCCCTTGGGCTGCAATGAGCAGTTCTTC.